This entry lists 10 T cell receptor beta chains sequenced from one sample in a study of neurological immune-mediated disorders. TCRdb used MiXCR to reprocess the 5' RACE reads, holding one entry per CDR3 protein. The sample includes about 41,000 distinct CDR3 sequences, about 14% of them seen just once. The sample was CD4+ T cells from blood. The origin of the receptors is a woman aged 55-70 years with HTLV-1-associated myelopathy (HAM/TSP).

This rearrangement joins TRBV5-1 to TRBJ2-1; a possible D gene is TRBD1 (5 bases). This CDR3 is 15 amino acids long. Deletions cut 2 bases from V and 4 bases from J, with 13 bases between. The germline gives CDR1 SGHRS, CDR2 YFSETQ. CDR3 amino acids: CASSLQVRRYNEQFF. Here the CDR3 DNA reads TGCGCCAGCAGCTTACAGGTCCGGCGTTACAATGAGCAGTTCTTC.

In this sample, this clonotype turned up many times. The chain couples TRBV5-1 to TRBJ1-4; D is undetermined. Germline V gene lookup returns CDR1 SGHRS and CDR2 YFSETQ. The CDR3 is 13 amino acids. Trimming removed 1 base from V and 3 bases from J, with 4 bases in between. The CDR3 reads CASSLTSNEKLFF. The CDR3 DNA reads as TGCGCCAGCAGCTTGACGTCTAATGAAAAACTGTTTTTT.

This clonotype has ten or more counts. The chain is built from TRBV5-1 and TRBJ1-2; 9 positions agree with TRBD1. From germline, CDR1 is SGHRS and CDR2 YFSETQ. This CDR3 is built from 16 residues. The V gene end was trimmed by 4 bases and the J gene end by 1 base; junction bases not matched to a gene: 8. CDR3 sequence: CASSALQGAHNYGYTF. CDR3 coding DNA: TGCGCCAGCAGCGCCCTACAGGGGGCCCATAACTATGGCTACACCTTC. Drawing the rest from reference TRBV5-1 and TRBJ1-2, the complete variable domain is KAGVTQTPRYLIKTRGQQVTLSCSPISGHRSVSWYQQTPGQGLQFLFEYFSETQRNKGNFPGRFSGRQFSNSRSEMNVSTLELGDSALYLCASSALQGAHNYGYTFGSGTRLTVV.

This clonotype was detected many times. The chain recombines TRBV20-1 with TRBJ2-1; D is ambiguous. V lost 0 bases and J lost 9, with 12 bases in between. In germline, CDR1 is DFQATT, CDR2 SNEGSKA (reference sequence). This CDR3 contains 13 residues. This CDR3 reads CSARDSGWGEQFF. The CDR3 DNA is TGCAGTGCTAGAGACTCTGGGTGGGGTGAGCAGTTCTTC.

This clonotype was counted at least ten times. The chain carries TRBV4-1 and TRBJ2-7, with TRBD2 matching 9 bases. The CDR3 covers 19 residues. CDR1 and CDR2 (germline): MGHRA, YSYEKL. V dropped 0 bases and J dropped 4; count of bases not matched to a gene: 16. The CDR3 DNA reads TGCGCCAGCAGCCAAGATAAAGGGGGCCTAGCGGGGAAAATTTACGAGCAGTACTTC. It translates to CASSQDKGGLAGKIYEQYF.

This clonotype appeared many times. The rearrangement links TRBV10-1 to TRBJ2-3; 7 bases agree with TRBD2. J lost 1 base, V lost 6 bases, and 4 bases had no gene match. Germline V gene sequence: CDR1 WNHNN, CDR2 SYGVQD (reference sequence). The CDR3 is 14 amino acids. The CDR3, as DNA: TGCGCCAGCAGCGAGGCGGGGGGCACAGATACGCAGTATTTT. This gives the protein CASSEAGGTDTQYF.

This clonotype was seen at least ten times. V usage is TRBV20-1 and J usage is TRBJ2-3, with TRBD1 identical over 8 bases. The germline V gene encodes CDR1 DFQATT and CDR2 SNEGSKA (reference sequence). Germline trimming cut 4 bases from V and 2 bases from J; bases unmatched to any gene: 8. The CDR3 runs to 15 residues. The CDR3 nucleotides read TGCAGTGCTACCAGGACAGGGCCTTACACAGATACGCAGTATTTT. It encodes CSATRTGPYTDTQYF.

The table lists this clonotype with many counts. The chain carries TRBV7-2 and TRBJ1-2; 7 positions agree with TRBD1. Germline CDR1 reads SGHTA; CDR2 reads FQGNSA. The CDR3 loop spans 14 amino acids. Unmatched junction bases numbered 4, after V lost 2 bases and J lost 4 bases. In DNA, the CDR3 is TGTGCCAGCAGCTTATTATCAGGGGGCTATGGCTACACCTTC. Its protein product is CASSLLSGGYGYTF.

The CDR3, as DNA: TGTGCCAGCAGCGCGGCGCGAAACACCGGGGAGCTGTTTTTT. Protein sequence: CASSAARNTGELFF. This rearrangement joins TRBV7-9 to TRBJ2-2; no clear D. CDR3 length: 14 residues. V was pared by 5 bases and J by 2 bases, with 9 bases between. Germline CDR1 and CDR2: SEHNR and FQNEAQ (reference sequence).

This clonotype has a handful of counts. The rearrangement joins TRBV20-1 to TRBJ2-7, with a tentative D call TRBD1 (5 bases). V shed 4 bases and J shed 1 base, with 14 bases lying between them. The CDR3 runs 14 residues. Germline V gene sequence: CDR1 DFQATT, CDR2 SNEGSKA (reference sequence). The CDR3 loop is CSATPLTDSYEQYF. CDR3 bases: TGCAGTGCTACCCCTTTGACAGATTCCTACGAGCAGTACTTC.